This paragraph reports one T cell receptor (beta chain). The source of the sample is a study of T cell changes during pregnancy in multiple sclerosis. Produced via immunoSEQ multiplex PCR; TCRdb's table is partial and in-frame only. The repertoire consists of 50,000 to 70,000 clones, with roughly 92% occurring once and the leading ten covering more than 1.3%. The CDR3 is 15 residues long. V lost 0 bases, J lost 0 bases, and 7 bases lay in between. Germline V gene sequence: CDR1 SGDLS, CDR2 YYNGEE. Here the sequenced sample was peripheral blood, taken in the second trimester of pregnancy. The receptor was isolated from a female donor with multiple sclerosis, enrolled in a pregnancy study. This chain uses TRBV9 with TRBJ2-1; D remains ambiguous. This CDR3 reads CASSVGSSSYNEQFF. The CDR3 nucleotides are TGTGCCAGCAGCGTAGGAAGTAGCTCCTACAATGAGCAGTTCTTC.